Following are 32 T cell receptor beta chains from one sample sequenced in a study of tumor-infiltrating lymphocytes in glioblastoma multiforme. Three nested ARM-PCR rounds with V-beta and C-beta primers built TCRB libraries. TCRdb reprocessed the multiplex PCR reads via MiXCR and lists one record per CDR3 protein. This sample has tens of thousands of distinct CDR3 sequences, with under 70% found just once. The sample comprised brain tumor tissue. All receptors derive from a male donor with glioblastoma.

In this sample, this clonotype turned up many times. The chain links TRBV10-3 to TRBJ2-7, with 7 bases aligning to TRBD2. This CDR3 comprises 15 residues. Germline V CDR1 and CDR2: ENHRY, SYGVKD. The V segment lost 10 bases and the J segment 1 base; nucleotides outside the gene matches: 13. CDR3 nucleotide sequence: TGTGCCACCAAACCTAGCGGCCCGAATTCCTACGAGCAGTACTTC. This sequence encodes CATKPSGPNSYEQYF.

As regards this clonotype: At one end, the junction sequence differs from germline, possibly due to a read error. The chain links TRBV7-9 to TRBJ2-7; D not certain. Germline loops: CDR1 SEHNR, CDR2 FQNEAQ (reference sequence). The CDR3 extends over 14 amino acids. The CDR3 spells CASSRPPGKDERYF. The CDR3 nucleotides are TGTGCCAGCAGCCGACCCCCCGGCAAGGACGAGCGGTACTTC.

Within the sample, this clonotype is medium-sized. This chain uses TRBV29-1 with TRBJ2-5, with D perhaps TRBD2 (5 bases). This CDR3 spans 11 amino acids. Trimming left V 6 bases short and J 5 bases short, with 10 bases between. The V gene's germline CDR1 is SQVTM and CDR2 ANQGSEA. CDR3 nucleotides: TGCAGCGTCGCGGGTGGGGAGACCCAGTACTTC. Translated, it gives CSVAGGETQYF.

For this clonotype: A much larger clone sits a single nucleotide away, making a read error possible. V usage is TRBV5-6 and J usage is TRBJ2-3; tentative D call: TRBD2 (5 bases). Germline assignment: CDR1 SGHDT and CDR2 YYEEEE. The CDR3 runs 17 residues. The DNA for the CDR3 is TGTGGCAGCGCCTCCTCTTTGGTTCACGAATTAGCGGATACGCAGTATTTT. Its translation is CGSASSLVHELADTQYF.

This clonotype is judged medium-sized (0.01 to 0.1%). The rearrangement uses TRBV6-1 and TRBJ1-4; 9 nucleotides agree with TRBD1. V shed 2 bases and J 8 bases; nucleotides not matched to a gene: 3. Germline CDR1 reads MNHNS; CDR2 reads SASEGT. There are 14 residues in the CDR3. The CDR3 region has the DNA TGTGCCAGCAGTGAAACCGGGACAGGGGAAAAACTGTTTTTT. Residues: CASSETGTGEKLFF.

This clonotype has more than one count but fewer than ten. As the CDR3 is not closed by the conserved phenylalanine or tryptophan, this likely results from a read error. J is TRBJ2-1 and V is TRBV29-1; 8 positions agree with TRBD1. Germline V gene data show CDR1 as SQVTM and CDR2 as ANQGSEA. CDR3 size: 13 residues. CDR3 bases: TGCGGCGCGGGACAGGCCTCCTACAATGAGCAGTTCCTC. Translation gives CGAGQASYNEQFL.

Concerning this clonotype: An end of the junction does not agree with germline; a read error may underlie this. The chain combines TRBV7-9 with TRBJ2-1; 10 bases are a match to TRBD2. There are 16 residues in the CDR3. The V gene's germline CDR1 is SEHNR and CDR2 FQNEAQ (reference sequence). CDR3 amino acids: CASSLGLLAGRDEQLF. CDR3 sequence (DNA): TGTGCCAGCAGCCTGGGCCTACTAGCGGGAAGGGATGAGCAGCTCTTC. The full variable domain, its missing parts supplied by reference TRBV7-9 and TRBJ2-1, is DTGVSQNPRHKITKRGQNVTFRCDPISEHNRLYWYRQTLGQGPEFLTYFQNEAQLEKSRLLSDRFSAERPKGSFSTLEIQRTEQGDSAMYLCASSLGLLAGRDEQLFGPGTRLTVL.

This clonotype showed up just once. The rearrangement uses TRBV20-1 and TRBJ1-4; no reliable D call. Trimming stripped 0 bases from V and 11 bases from J, with 22 bases between. Germline V gene data show CDR1 as DFQATT and CDR2 as SNEGSKA (reference sequence). The CDR3 totals 16 residues. As DNA, the CDR3 is TGCAGTGCTAGAGAGGATGACGTCCAAGCGGAGGAGAAACTGTTTTTT. Protein sequence: CSAREDDVQAEEKLFF.

This clonotype was seen only a few times. The chain joins TRBV20-1 to TRBJ2-7, with D possibly matching TRBD2 (6 bases). Germline-derived CDR1 and CDR2 are DFQATT and SNEGSKA (reference sequence). The CDR3 spans 14 residues. The V gene lost 0 bases and the J gene lost 3 bases, with 12 bases spanning the gap. CDR3: CSARDTREYYEQYF. The CDR3 DNA sequence: TGCAGTGCTAGAGATACTCGGGAGTACTACGAGCAGTACTTC.

This clonotype was recorded a few times. V is TRBV20-1 and J is TRBJ2-7; 9 bases are a match to TRBD1. With V trimmed by 6 bases and J by 0 bases, 6 bases remained unmatched. The CDR3 loop spans 14 amino acids. Germline CDR1 is DFQATT and CDR2 is SNEGSKA (reference sequence). In DNA, the CDR3 is TGCAGTGCCACGGGACAGGGAAACTCCTACGAGCAGTACTTC. It translates to CSATGQGNSYEQYF.

In this sample, this clonotype turned up once. The chain recombines TRBV10-2 with TRBJ2-1, with D unresolved. The CDR3 is 10 amino acids. In germline, CDR1 is WSHSY, CDR2 SAAADI. Trimming left V 5 bases short and J 13 bases short, with 9 bases between. DNA for the CDR3: TGCGCCAGCAGTCAGAATGTTCAGTTCTTC. Its translation: CASSQNVQFF.

The V call is TRBV29-1, the J call TRBJ2-5, with TRBD1 as a possible D gene (6 bases). CDR3 length: 12 amino acids. The V end lost 7 bases, the J end lost 5 bases, and 14 bases lay between the germline ends. Germline CDR1 and CDR2: SQVTM and ANQGSEA. The CDR3 sequence: CSGGDRRETQYF. The CDR3 bases are TGCAGCGGAGGAGACAGGAGGGAGACCCAGTACTTC.

As concerns this clonotype: A junction end diverges from the germline sequence, so it may reflect a read error. This chain links TRBV6-5 with TRBJ2-3; TRBD1 is a possible D gene (5 bases). Germline V lookup: CDR1 MNHEY, CDR2 SVGAGI. CDR3 length: 15 amino acids. The CDR3 coding sequence is TGTGCCTGCAGTTACAGGCCCACCAACACAGATACGCAATATTTT. It codes for CACSYRPTNTDTQYF.

The CDR3 reads CASSSPARVREQYF. The CDR3 nucleotides read TGCGCCAGCAGCTCCCCTGCCAGGGTGAGGGAGCAGTACTTC. The chain combines TRBV5-1 with TRBJ2-7; weak D call: TRBD1 (5 bases). The CDR3 is 14 amino acids. V was cut by 3 bases and J by 7 bases, with 17 bases left in between. Germline-derived CDR1 and CDR2 are SGHRS and YFSETQ.

A remark on this clonotype: The final CDR3 position lacks the conserved phenylalanine or tryptophan, pointing to a likely read error. CDR3 in DNA: TGTGCCAGCAGCTTAGCGGTAAACGGGGAGCTGTTTTTG. It encodes CASSLAVNGELFL. The V and J genes are TRBV11-1 and TRBJ2-2; D ambiguous. This CDR3 has 13 amino acids. The germline V and J ends were trimmed by 0 bases and 7 bases, with 6 bases remaining between them. CDR1 and CDR2 (germline): SGHAT, FQDESV (reference sequence).

A note on this clonotype: Germline is not matched at one junction end, which may reflect a read error. This sequence joins TRBV11-2 and TRBJ2-7, with D possibly TRBD2 on 6 matching bases. Germline V gives CDR1 SGHAT, CDR2 FQNNGV. The CDR3 covers 15 residues. As DNA, the CDR3 is TGTGCCAGCAGCTTAAATGGGACTGGTACATACGAGCAGTACTTT. Amino acids: CASSLNGTGTYEQYF.

This clonotype was recorded many times. V is TRBV12-3 or TRBV12-4 and J is TRBJ1-4; TRBD1 might be the D (5 bases). The CDR3 is 14 residues long. V lost 2 bases to trimming and J lost 5 bases, with 9 bases between them. The CDR3 spells CASSLYSGNEKLFF. The CDR3 DNA reads TGTGCCAGCAGTTTATATTCAGGGAATGAAAAACTGTTTTTT.

This clonotype was detected a few times. The chain combines TRBV2 with TRBJ1-6, with TRBD1 matching over 9 bases. V shed 5 bases, J shed 15 bases, and the junction held 11 bases outside the gene matches. The CDR3 has 14 amino acids. Germline CDR1 reads SNHLY; CDR2 reads FYNNEI. CDR3 bases: TGTGCCAGCAGTTACCGGGACAGGGACACCTTCCTCCACTTT. Translated, it gives CASSYRDRDTFLHF.

This clonotype was counted a single time. The V and J genes are TRBV20-1 and TRBJ2-7, with TRBD1 as a possible D gene (5 bases). The V end lost 5 bases, the J end lost 6 bases, and 26 bases lay between the germline ends. The CDR3 has 16 residues. From germline, CDR1 is DFQATT and CDR2 SNEGSKA (reference sequence). CDR3 residues: CSALLKQGVLLGEQYF. The CDR3 DNA sequence: TGCAGTGCTTTATTGAAACAAGGGGTTTTGCTGGGCGAGCAGTACTTC.

This sequence joins TRBV29-1 and TRBJ2-1; D possibly corresponds to TRBD1 (6 bases). The CDR3 spans 13 residues. Between the trimmed V and J ends, which lost 7 bases and 0 bases, there was a span of 10 bases. Germline V gives CDR1 SQVTM, CDR2 ANQGSEA. Here the CDR3 DNA reads TGCAGCGCGGGACATGTCTCCTACAATGAGCAGTTCTTC. It is translated as CSAGHVSYNEQFF.

A remark on this clonotype: Because the CDR3 is missing its conserved closing phenylalanine or tryptophan, this is likely a read error. The genes are TRBV20-1 and TRBJ1-6; 8 bases agree with TRBD1. Germline trimming cut 6 bases from V and 7 bases from J; bases unmatched to any gene: 8. Germline V gene sequence: CDR1 DFQATT, CDR2 SNEGSKA (reference sequence). The CDR3 consists of 14 residues. Written as DNA, the CDR3 is TGCAGTGCGGGTCAGGGACAGGTGAATTCACCCCTCCACTGT. Translation gives CSAGQGQVNSPLHC.

The rearrangement links TRBV28 to TRBJ2-5; D perhaps matches TRBD1 (5 bases). The CDR3 loop spans 15 amino acids. CDR1 is MDHEN, CDR2 SYDVKM, per germline. Trimming took 7 bases from V and 0 from J, leaving 15 bases between them. The CDR3 protein is CASTLGAAYQETQYF. CDR3 in DNA: TGTGCCAGCACCCTAGGGGCAGCGTACCAAGAGACCCAGTACTTC.

This chain connects TRBV4-3 to TRBJ2-3, with D tentatively TRBD1 (6 bases). The V and J ends lost 0 bases and 14 bases respectively, with 21 bases between them. The germline V gene has CDR1 LGHNA and CDR2 YSLEER. The CDR3 length is 15 residues. CDR3 region: CASSQDSLGANTRYF. CDR3 in DNA: TGCGCCAGCAGCCAAGATAGTTTGGGGGCAAATACTCGGTATTTT.

By share, this clonotype counts as medium-sized (0.01 to 0.1%). J is TRBJ2-7 and V is TRBV29-1, with TRBD2 identical over 7 bases. The CDR3 contains 15 residues. The germline CDR1 and CDR2 sequences are SQVTM and ANQGSEA. V gave up 3 bases and J gave up 4 bases; unmatched junction bases: 12. In DNA, the CDR3 is TGCAGCGTTGATGGGTCTAGCGGTAATTCGTACGAGCAGTACTTC. Its translation is CSVDGSSGNSYEQYF.

Points on this clonotype: This may arise from a read error, as a much more abundant clone is one base away. The gene calls are TRBV5-1 and TRBJ1-2, with D unclear. This CDR3 is 14 amino acids long. Per germline, CDR1 SGHRS and CDR2 YFSETQ. The V end lost 6 bases, the J end lost 4 bases, and 16 bases lay between the germline ends. CDR3 loop: CASKGSPSGYGYTF. For the CDR3, the DNA is TGCGCCAGCAAGGGCAGCCCTTCGGGCTATGGCTACACCTTC.

The sample holds one count of this clonotype. This rearrangement joins TRBV10-3 to TRBJ2-1; D perhaps matches TRBD2 (6 bases). Trimming shortened V by 11 bases and J by 9 bases, and 23 bases separated the two germline ends. CDR1 and CDR2 (germline): ENHRY, SYGVKD. CDR3 length: 14 amino acids. The CDR3 DNA is TGTGCCGTAACCCCGGGACGGGGGATCGGTGAGCAGTTCTTC. Translating it yields CAVTPGRGIGEQFF.

This chain connects TRBV11-3 to TRBJ1-1, with D possibly TRBD1 on 6 matching bases. Germline assignment: CDR1 SGHNT and CDR2 YENEEA. The CDR3 extends over 13 amino acids. Trimming cost V 5 bases and J 0 bases, with 7 bases left between them. The CDR3 DNA reads TGTGCCAGCAGCGACAGGTTGAACACTGAAGCTTTCTTT. The encoded protein is CASSDRLNTEAFF. The variable domain in full, with the rest retrieved from reference TRBV11-3 and TRBJ1-1, is EAGVVQSPRYKIIEKKQPVAFWCNPISGHNTLYWYLQNLGQGPELLIRYENEEAVDDSQLPKDRFSAERLKGVDSTLKIQPAELGDSAVYLCASSDRLNTEAFFGQGTRLTVV.

The sample holds many counts of this clonotype. V usage is TRBV6-1 and J usage is TRBJ2-5; D gene ambiguous. The V end was cut by 4 bases, the J end by 5 bases, with 14 bases between. Germline V gene lookup returns CDR1 MNHNS and CDR2 SASEGT. The CDR3 covers 14 residues. CDR3 amino acids: CASSVRLSGETQYF. As DNA, the CDR3 is TGTGCCAGCAGTGTTCGGCTGAGTGGCGAGACCCAGTACTTC.

Within the sample, this clonotype is medium-sized. This chain uses TRBV20-1 with TRBJ1-4; D call uncertain. Trimming took 0 bases from V and 8 from J, leaving 19 bases between them. This CDR3 is 16 amino acids long. CDR1 is DFQATT and CDR2 is SNEGSKA in the germline V gene (reference sequence). As DNA, the CDR3 is TGCAGTGCTAGAGAGGAGGACGTCCCAGCGGAGGAAAAACTGTTTTTT. Its translation is CSAREEDVPAEEKLFF.

The sample holds many counts of this clonotype. This chain joins TRBV28 and TRBJ2-3; D not resolved. Germline V gene data show CDR1 as MDHEN and CDR2 as SYDVKM. V dropped 3 bases and J dropped 1 base, with 5 bases sitting between them. The CDR3 is 13 residues long. This chain's CDR3 is CASSLAGTDTQYF. Here the CDR3 DNA reads TGTGCCAGCAGTTTGGCGGGCACAGATACGCAGTATTTT.

As for this clonotype: A clone one base away is much larger, so this may be a read error. The V gene is TRBV12-3 or TRBV12-4, the J gene TRBJ2-5; the match to TRBD1 covers 11 bases. This CDR3 has 12 residues. This CDR3 reads CVGRGTGGAQYF. CDR3 nucleotides: TGTGTCGGCAGGGGGACAGGGGGGGCCCAGTACTTC.

This clonotype was observed many times. The rearrangement joins TRBV20-1 to TRBJ1-2; tentative D call: TRBD1 (6 bases). Germline V gene data show CDR1 as DFQATT and CDR2 as SNEGSKA (reference sequence). The CDR3 has 13 residues. V was clipped by 5 bases and J by 4 bases, with 14 bases between them. This CDR3 is CSALRDTGYGYTF. As DNA, the CDR3 is TGCAGTGCTCTCCGGGACACGGGCTATGGCTACACCTTC.